This entry lists 27 T cell receptor beta chains sequenced from one sample in a study of neurological immune-mediated disorders. TCRdb processed the 5' RACE reads anew with MiXCR; each CDR3 protein has one entry. Here the sample spans 87,000 or so distinct CDR3 sequences, 3% to 4% being singletons. The sequenced sample consisted of PBMCs. Receptors originate from a woman between 18 and 30 years old with multiple sclerosis.

In its sample, this clonotype was seen many times. Its ends do not fully match the called genes, so a read error is possible. The chain recombines TRBV20-1 with TRBJ2-1; 16 bases align to TRBD2. CDR1 and CDR2 from the germline V gene are DFQATT and SNEGSKA (reference sequence). The CDR3 runs 15 residues. Written as DNA, the CDR3 is TGCAGTGCTAGACAACCCCCGGGACTAGCGGGAGGGAGAATCTTC. It yields the protein CSARQPPGLAGGRIF.

This clonotype was picked up many times. J is TRBJ2-3 and V is TRBV20-1, with 8 positions matching TRBD2. With 2 bases clipped from V and 5 bases from J, the junction kept 6 bases outside the gene matches. CDR1 is DFQATT, CDR2 SNEGSKA, per germline (reference sequence). This CDR3 is 14 amino acids long. The CDR3 here is CSARLSGGRDTQYF. The CDR3 DNA reads as TGCAGTGCTAGACTAAGCGGGGGCCGAGATACGCAGTATTTT.

This clonotype was seen repeatedly, ten times or more. This chain joins TRBV28 and TRBJ2-7; either TRBD1 or TRBD2 may fit D (5 bases each). This CDR3 is built from 14 residues. Germline CDR1 reads MDHEN; CDR2 reads SYDVKM. V was clipped by 3 bases and J by 0 bases, with 9 bases between them. CDR3 in DNA: TGTGCCAGCAGTTTTCACGGGACCTCCTACGAGCAGTACTTC. Protein sequence: CASSFHGTSYEQYF.

This clonotype was seen a few times. CDR3 DNA sequence: TGTGCCAGCAGCCAAGACGGGGAAGAGACCCAGTACTTC. Amino acids: CASSQDGEETQYF. The chain has TRBV3-1 and TRBJ2-5; the D gene is possibly TRBD2 (5 bases). Germline CDR1 reads LGHDT; CDR2 reads YNNKEL (reference sequence). Trimming left V 0 bases short and J 3 bases short, with 5 bases between. The CDR3 contains 13 residues.

This clonotype was seen ten or more times. This chain joins TRBV7-2 and TRBJ2-3; possibly TRBD2 for D (6 bases). Per the germline V gene, CDR1 is SGHTA and CDR2 is FQGNSA. The V and J ends lost 10 bases and 13 bases respectively, with 18 bases between them. The CDR3 extends over 11 amino acids. The DNA of the CDR3 is TGTGCCAACCCCATTGGGGGGAAGGAGTATTTT. Encoded protein: CANPIGGKEYF. Looking up the rest from reference TRBV7-2 and TRBJ2-3 gives the full variable domain: GAGVSQSPSNKVTEKGKDVELRCDPISGHTALYWYRQSLGQGLEFLIYFQGNSAPDKSGLPSDRFSAERTGGSVSTLTIQRTQQEDSAVYLCANPIGGKEYFGPGTRLTVL.

This clonotype showed up many times. The rearrangement joins TRBV29-1 to TRBJ2-2; 8 nucleotides line up with TRBD2. The CDR3 is made up of 15 amino acids. Germline values: CDR1 SQVTM, CDR2 ANQGSEA. After removal of 7 bases from V and 6 bases from J, the junction contained 13 bases not matched to a gene. CDR3 loop: CSAGSVAGFAGELFF. The CDR3 coding sequence is TGCAGCGCGGGGTCGGTAGCGGGGTTCGCCGGGGAGCTGTTTTTT.

At least ten counts were recorded for this clonotype. This CDR3 reads CASSILGGINTGELFF. Written as DNA, the CDR3 is TGTGCCAGTAGTATCTTAGGCGGGATTAACACCGGGGAGCTGTTTTTT. This chain links TRBV19 with TRBJ2-2; a possible D gene is TRBD2 (6 bases). The germline V and J ends were trimmed by 3 bases and 2 bases, with 13 bases remaining between them. CDR1 and CDR2 from the germline V gene are LNHDA and SQIVND (reference sequence). The CDR3 totals 16 residues.

This clonotype was counted at least ten times. The chain has TRBV2 and TRBJ2-1, with TRBD2 matching 8 bases. The V and J ends lost 1 base and 5 bases, in that order; junction bases with no gene match: 4. The length of the CDR3 is 15 residues. CDR1 and CDR2 (germline): SNHLY, FYNNEI. The CDR3 DNA reads TGTGCCAGCAGTGAAGAGTGGGGACTAGACAATGAGCAGTTCTTC. Translating gives CASSEEWGLDNEQFF.

This clonotype was counted at least ten times. The chain links TRBV20-1 to TRBJ2-5, with D unclear. The V end lost 2 bases, the J end lost 0 bases, and 10 bases lay between the germline ends. The germline V gene has CDR1 DFQATT and CDR2 SNEGSKA (reference sequence). The length of the CDR3 is 14 residues. The CDR3 DNA reads TGCAGTGCTAGAATTGGAGCGTACCAAGAGACCCAGTACTTC. Translation: CSARIGAYQETQYF.

This clonotype was seen at least ten times. This chain joins TRBV5-1 and TRBJ2-3; TRBD1 aligns across 9 bases. The CDR3 totals 16 residues. The V gene's germline CDR1 is SGHRS and CDR2 YFSETQ. Trimming removed 0 bases from V and 2 bases from J; junction bases left unmatched: 4. The CDR3: CASSLVGQGPTDTQYF. In nucleotides, the CDR3 is TGCGCCAGCAGCTTGGTGGGACAGGGCCCCACAGATACGCAGTATTTT.

Many counts were recorded for this clonotype. The J gene is TRBJ2-7, the V gene TRBV20-1; D unresolved. V gave up 3 bases and J gave up 2 bases, with 8 bases separating them. Germline lookup yields CDR1 DFQATT and CDR2 SNEGSKA (reference sequence). CDR3 size: 12 residues. In DNA form, the CDR3 reads TGCAGTGCTAGGGGTGGAGCCTACGAGCAGTACTTC. This translates into CSARGGAYEQYF.

V gene TRBV20-1 combines with J gene TRBJ2-1; 10 bases match TRBD2. The CDR3 is 16 amino acids. The J segment lost 1 base and the V segment lost 1 base, leaving 4 bases of the junction unmatched. The germline V gene has CDR1 DFQATT and CDR2 SNEGSKA (reference sequence). The CDR3 DNA is TGCAGTGCTAGAGTTCAACTAGCGGGGTCCTACAATGAGCAGTTCTTC. Its protein is CSARVQLAGSYNEQFF.

This clonotype occurred many times. The chain links TRBV3-1 to TRBJ2-3; TRBD1 agrees at 9 bases. Trimming at V came to 4 bases and at J to 6 bases, leaving 11 bases not matched to a gene. Germline V CDR1 and CDR2: LGHDT, YNNKEL (reference sequence). This CDR3 region has 16 residues. The DNA of the CDR3 is TGTGCCAGCAGCCCCTCGACAGGGGGGTTTAGCGATACGCAGTATTTT. It yields the protein CASSPSTGGFSDTQYF.

This clonotype was detected ten times or more. The chain couples TRBV3-1 to TRBJ2-7; no definite D call. Trimming removed 1 base at V and 6 bases at J, with 10 bases between. The length of the CDR3 is 13 residues. Germline values: CDR1 LGHDT, CDR2 YNNKEL (reference sequence). The CDR3 here is CASSQAGLSEQYF. CDR3 nucleotides: TGTGCCAGCAGCCAAGCTGGGTTAAGCGAGCAGTACTTC.

At least ten counts were recorded for this clonotype. V gene TRBV5-1 combines with J gene TRBJ2-7; D gene ambiguous. Germline V CDR1 and CDR2: SGHRS, YFSETQ. This CDR3 is 13 amino acids long. Trimming pared 1 base from V and 0 bases from J, leaving 5 bases between. The CDR3 sequence is CASSLRSSYEQYF. The CDR3 coding sequence is TGCGCCAGCAGCTTGCGAAGCTCCTACGAGCAGTACTTC. Full variable domain (rest looked up from reference TRBV5-1 and TRBJ2-7): KAGVTQTPRYLIKTRGQQVTLSCSPISGHRSVSWYQQTPGQGLQFLFEYFSETQRNKGNFPGRFSGRQFSNSRSEMNVSTLELGDSALYLCASSLRSSYEQYFGPGTRLTVT.

Many counts were recorded for this clonotype. The V and J genes are TRBV7-2 and TRBJ2-5; possibly TRBD1 for D (6 bases). The CDR3 extends over 15 amino acids. Germline V gene data show CDR1 as SGHTA and CDR2 as FQGNSA. The V gene lost 5 bases and the J gene lost 1 base, with 14 bases spanning the gap. Here the CDR3 DNA reads TGTGCCAGCAGCCAGGGGATAGGTCCCCAAGAGACCCAGTACTTC. This translates into CASSQGIGPQETQYF.

This clonotype was recorded many times. The V gene is TRBV4-3, the J gene TRBJ2-1, with 8 bases matching TRBD2. The CDR3 is made up of 16 amino acids. The germline V gene encodes CDR1 LGHNA and CDR2 YSLEER. J lost 6 bases, V lost 0 bases, and 7 bases had no gene match. The CDR3 bases are TGCGCCAGCAGCCAAGATGGTCCGGGAGGGCCCAATGAGCAGTTCTTC. Protein product: CASSQDGPGGPNEQFF.

This chain joins TRBV20-1 and TRBJ1-2; D perhaps matches TRBD1 (5 bases). The CDR3 spans 16 residues. Germline V gene lookup returns CDR1 DFQATT and CDR2 SNEGSKA (reference sequence). With 2 bases removed from V and 0 bases from J, the gap between germline ends came to 16 bases. CDR3 in amino acids: CSARSDTTPSNYGYTF. The CDR3, as DNA: TGCAGTGCTAGATCGGACACTACCCCTTCTAACTATGGCTACACCTTC.

This clonotype was recorded many times. This sequence joins TRBV11-3 and TRBJ1-4; the D gene is possibly TRBD1 (6 bases). The CDR3 is made up of 15 amino acids. Germline V gene lookup returns CDR1 SGHNT and CDR2 YENEEA. Trimming cost V 6 bases and J 6 bases, with 17 bases left between them. The CDR3 DNA reads TGTGCCAGCAGGGTTCGGGGCAGGGGAGATGAAAAACTGTTTTTT. Amino acid sequence: CASRVRGRGDEKLFF.

This clonotype has ten or more counts. The CDR3 sequence is CASSLDGAGDYYEQYF. In DNA, the CDR3 is TGTGCCAGCAGCTTAGATGGGGCAGGGGATTACTACGAGCAGTACTTC. The chain couples TRBV11-2 to TRBJ2-7, with a possible D match to TRBD1 (6 bases). V shed 0 bases and J shed 3 bases, with 15 bases lying between them. This CDR3 comprises 16 residues. The germline V gene encodes CDR1 SGHAT and CDR2 FQNNGV.

This clonotype was detected a few times. The V and J genes are TRBV7-2 and TRBJ2-7; D is perhaps TRBD1 or TRBD2 (6 bases each). CDR3 length equals 15 residues. V lost 3 bases and J lost 0, with 12 bases in between. Per germline, CDR1 SGHTA and CDR2 FQGNSA. CDR3 coding DNA: TGTGCCAGCAGCTTCCAAGGGGGGCCCTCCTACGAGCAGTACTTC. Translating it yields CASSFQGGPSYEQYF.

This clonotype was seen many times. This sequence joins TRBV2 and TRBJ1-6, with a weak D call TRBD1 (6 bases). The CDR3 has 13 residues. CDR1 is SNHLY, CDR2 FYNNEI, per germline. The germline V and J ends were trimmed by 11 bases and 10 bases, with 18 bases remaining between them. The chain's CDR3 is CAAALDGGSPLHF. As DNA, the CDR3 is TGTGCCGCAGCCCTAGATGGGGGCTCACCCCTCCACTTT.

This clonotype has a count of ten or more. The rearrangement joins TRBV6-5 to TRBJ1-2, with TRBD1 matching 9 bases. The CDR3 is made up of 15 amino acids. Looked up from germline, CDR1 is MNHEY and CDR2 is SVGAGI. V gave up 6 bases and J gave up 4 bases; unmatched junction bases: 9. The CDR3 nucleotides read TGTGCCAGCAGCCAGACCTGGGACAGGGTCTATGGCTACACCTTC. This encodes CASSQTWDRVYGYTF.

This clonotype was counted ten times or more. Written as DNA, the CDR3 is TGTGCCAGCAGTTACTTTGGACCGCCCGGGGAGCTGTTTTTT. Amino acid sequence: CASSYFGPPGELFF. The rearrangement uses TRBV6-2 or TRBV6-3 and TRBJ2-2; D is unclear. V was clipped by 1 base and J by 6 bases, with 9 bases between them. Germline V gives CDR1 MNHEY, CDR2 SVGEGT. The CDR3 extends over 14 amino acids.

This clonotype was detected many times. V is TRBV15 and J is TRBJ2-4; D unclear. The germline V gene encodes CDR1 LNHNV and CDR2 YYDKDF (reference sequence). The CDR3 contains 16 residues. Trimming removed 1 base at V and 0 bases at J, with 10 bases between. The CDR3 spells CATSRADFIAKNIQYF. For the CDR3, the DNA is TGTGCCACCAGCAGAGCCGATTTCATAGCCAAAAACATTCAGTACTTC.

At least ten counts were recorded for this clonotype. The chain combines TRBV30 with TRBJ1-1; D call uncertain. The CDR3 consists of 14 residues. The germline CDR1 and CDR2 sequences are GTSNPN and SVGIG (reference sequence). With 4 bases removed from V and 1 base from J, the gap between germline ends came to 13 bases. In DNA, the CDR3 is TGTGCCTGGACCCCCCCCAGGCAGAACACTGAAGCTTTCTTT. Its protein product is CAWTPPRQNTEAFF.

This clonotype was counted ten times or more. The J gene is TRBJ2-7, the V gene TRBV20-1, with a weak D call TRBD1 (6 bases). V lost 3 bases, J lost 0 bases, and 12 bases lay in between. Germline lookup yields CDR1 DFQATT and CDR2 SNEGSKA (reference sequence). There are 14 residues in the CDR3. DNA of the CDR3: TGCAGTGCTAGTCTCGACAGGAGCTCCTACGAGCAGTACTTC. Translating gives CSASLDRSSYEQYF.